This T cell receptor beta chain originates from a study of beta chain features in type 1 diabetes. Whole-study findings and limits: Moderately but significantly shorter TCRB CDR3s were found in Type 1 diabetes patients in all four CD4+ subsets.

The ends were cut back, 3 bases at V and 5 bases at J, with 16 bases in the middle. The germline V gene encodes CDR1 SGHTA and CDR2 FQGNSA. The CDR3 is made up of 15 amino acids. This clone was seen more than once but under ten times. No antigen is known for it. The investigators reverse transcribed all of the isolated RNA, so they sequenced expressed TCRB transcripts. Libraries were prepared by immunoSEQ multiplex PCR; TCRdb keeps only in-frame clonotypes and omits some of them. Among under 300,000 clones listed, roughly 20% were seen once. Sequenced material: naive CD4+ T cells from blood. This receptor was obtained from a woman aged 40 to 50 with type 1 diabetes. V usage is TRBV7-2 and J usage is TRBJ1-2; tentative D call: TRBD1 (5 bases). The CDR3 here is CASSLTGTESYGYTF. As DNA, the CDR3 is TGTGCCAGCAGCTTGACCGGGACTGAGTCTTATGGCTACACCTTC.